A selection of T cell receptor beta chains follows, all from one sample in a study of blood T cell repertoires in COVID-19. Profiled with immunoSEQ multiplex PCR; TCRdb holds only in-frame clones, not every one. The sample has approximately 70,000 clones, roughly 88% seen once. The sequenced sample consisted of peripheral blood. Receptors were obtained from a human donor in a cohort sampled during active COVID-19. Each CDR3 is given with its conserved first and last residue. Each record gives: V gene, D gene, J gene, clone size, CDR3 DNA, CDR3 protein. A D gene is named only where the DNA matches it firmly. Not every row has a clone size; where given, it reads once, few, many or a size class.

TRBV4-3	TRBD2	TRBJ2-7	NA	TGCGCCAGCAGCCAAGAGATAGCGGGATCTACCTACGAGCAGTACTTC	CASSQEIAGSTYEQYF
TRBV4-3	NA	TRBJ1-4	NA	TGCGCCAGCAGCCAAGGGGAGGGGCAGGGTAATGAAAAACTGTTTTTT	CASSQGEGQGNEKLFF
TRBV2	TRBD2	TRBJ2-5	NA	TGTGCCAGCACTTTCGGGGGGAAAGAGACCCAGTACTTC	CASTFGGKETQYF
TRBV6-5	NA	TRBJ1-1	NA	TGTGCCAGCAGTTCCCCGGGACAAAACACTGAAGCTTTCTTT	CASSSPGQNTEAFF
TRBV27	NA	TRBJ1-6	NA	TGTGCCAGCAGTTTATTGGTGGGCTTAGTTAATTCACCCCTCCACTTT	CASSLLVGLVNSPLHF
TRBV7-2	NA	TRBJ2-2	NA	TGTGCCAGCAGCTTTACACAAAACACCGGGGAGCTGTTTTTT	CASSFTQNTGELFF
TRBV6-1	NA	TRBJ1-2	NA	TGTGCCAGCAGTGAGCCCGGCAGGGCAATCAACTATGGCTACACCTTC	CASSEPGRAINYGYTF
TRBV7-9	NA	TRBJ1-1	NA	TGTGCCAGCAGCCCTCCAGTGGGGGCGAACACTGAAGCTTTCTTT	CASSPPVGANTEAFF
TRBV7-8	TRBD1	TRBJ1-6	NA	TGTGCCAGCAGCTTAGCCATTAATCCCTCCGGGACAGGGAATTCACCCCTCCACTTT	CASSLAINPSGTGNSPLHF
TRBV3-1/TRBV3-2	TRBD1	TRBJ2-7	NA	TGTGCCAGCAGTCAAGATCGAAAGGGGGCCCTGGGGGACGAGCAGTACTTC	CASSQDRKGALGDEQYF
TRBV7-2	NA	TRBJ2-2	NA	TGTGCCAGCAGCTTTGGAGGACTCACCGGGGAGCTGTTTTTT	CASSFGGLTGELFF
TRBV5-8	NA	TRBJ2-7	NA	TGTGCCAGCAGCCTGGGGTCAGGTTCCGAGCAGTACTTC	CASSLGSGSEQYF
TRBV7-2	TRBD2	TRBJ2-4	NA	TGTGCCAGCAGCTCAAGCGGGAGCACCAAAAACATTCAGTACTTC	CASSSSGSTKNIQYF
TRBV18	NA	TRBJ1-1	NA	TGTGCCAGCTCACCGAAGCGGGCCACTGAAGCTTTCTTT	CASSPKRATEAFF
TRBV5-5	NA	TRBJ1-1	NA	TGTGCCAGCAGCGGGACACGTTTGACTTCGAACACTGAAGCTTTCTTT	CASSGTRLTSNTEAFF
TRBV27	NA	TRBJ2-6	NA	TGTGCCAGCAGTCAGGACACTCTAAGGACCTCTGGGGCCAACGTCCTGACTTTC	CASSQDTLRTSGANVLTF
TRBV6-5	TRBD1	TRBJ2-7	NA	TGTGCCAGCAGTATAGGGGGACAGCCCTACGAGCAGTACTTC	CASSIGGQPYEQYF
TRBV18	TRBD1	TRBJ2-7	NA	TGTGCCAGCTCACCAGGGACAGGACCCTACGAGCAGTACTTC	CASSPGTGPYEQYF
TRBV19	NA	TRBJ1-1	NA	TGTGCCAGTTTTCTCAGGGGAAGTGACACTGAAGCTTTCTTT	CASFLRGSDTEAFF
TRBV6-6	TRBD2	TRBJ2-1	NA	TGTGCCAGCAGTCAGACTAGCGGGGGTACCTACAATGAGCAGTTCTTC	CASSQTSGGTYNEQFF
TRBV4-1	NA	TRBJ1-1	once	TGCGCCAGCAGCCAACGACTATGGGACACTGAAGCTTTCTTT	CASSQRLWDTEAFF
TRBV25-1	NA	TRBJ2-1	NA	TGTGCCAGCAGTGACAACTCCCGCCTAGACAATGAGCAGTTCTTC	CASSDNSRLDNEQFF
TRBV30	TRBD1	TRBJ2-7	once	TGTGCCTGCCCATCGGGGACAGGTTGGGCCTACGAGCAGTACTTC	CACPSGTGWAYEQYF
TRBV4-2	TRBD2	TRBJ2-1	NA	TGTGCCAGCAGCCAAGATAGTTCCAGCGGGAGTTTTTCAGCCCACTATTACAATGAGCAGTTCTTC	CASSQDSSSGSFSAHYYNEQFF
TRBV19	NA	TRBJ1-1	NA	TGTGCCAGTAGTTCCTTAGGCGGGGTTTCCCCCGAAGCTTTCTTT	CASSSLGGVSPEAFF
TRBV21-1	NA	TRBJ1-1	NA	TGTGCCAGCAGCAACGACAGGGACCCGAACACTGAAGCTTTCTTT	CASSNDRDPNTEAFF
TRBV18	NA	TRBJ2-4	NA	TGTGCCAGCTCACCACCGCGGGTTGAAGGGATCGGGGCCAAAAACATTCAGTACTTC	CASSPPRVEGIGAKNIQYF
TRBV5-4	TRBD2	TRBJ2-1	NA	TGTGCCAGCAGCTTGGAGGAAATAGCGGGAATCGAAAATGAGCAGTTCTTC	CASSLEEIAGIENEQFF
TRBV19	NA	TRBJ1-5	NA	TGTGCCAGTAGTATAAATAGCGGCTACCATAGCAATCAGCCCCAGCATTTT	CASSINSGYHSNQPQHF
TRBV5-1	TRBD2	TRBJ2-3	NA	TGCGCCAGCAGCACTAGCGGGGGCACAGATACGCAGTATTTT	CASSTSGGTDTQYF
TRBV5-1	NA	TRBJ2-5	NA	TGCGCCAGCAGCTTGGGAATCCGGGGGGAGACCCAGTACTTC	CASSLGIRGETQYF
TRBV6-2/TRBV6-3	TRBD1	TRBJ2-7	NA	TGTGCCAGCAGTTACCGAATCCGGGACAGGGGGCACGAGCAGTACTTC	CASSYRIRDRGHEQYF
TRBV25-1	NA	TRBJ1-2	once	TGTGCCAGCCGGGGGGCTTTTGGCTACACCTTC	CASRGAFGYTF